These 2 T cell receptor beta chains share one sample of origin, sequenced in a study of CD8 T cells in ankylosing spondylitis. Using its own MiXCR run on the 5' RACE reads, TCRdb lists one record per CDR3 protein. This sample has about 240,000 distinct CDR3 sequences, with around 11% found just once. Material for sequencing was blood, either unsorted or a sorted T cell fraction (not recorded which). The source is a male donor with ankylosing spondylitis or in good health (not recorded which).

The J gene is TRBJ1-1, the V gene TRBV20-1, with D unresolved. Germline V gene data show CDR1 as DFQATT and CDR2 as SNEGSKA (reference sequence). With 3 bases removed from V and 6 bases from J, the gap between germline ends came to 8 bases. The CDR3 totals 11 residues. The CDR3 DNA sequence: TGCAGTGCTAGTTATTGGCCTGAAGCTTTCTTT. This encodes CSASYWPEAFF.

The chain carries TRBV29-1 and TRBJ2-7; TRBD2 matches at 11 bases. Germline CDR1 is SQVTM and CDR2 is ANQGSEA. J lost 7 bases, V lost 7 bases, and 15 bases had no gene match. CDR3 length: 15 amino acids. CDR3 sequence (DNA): TGCAGCGCCCGAGGTACTAGCGGGAGAGTGGGAGAGCAGTACTTC. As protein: CSARGTSGRVGEQYF.